What follows describes a single T cell receptor beta chain. The CDR3 covers 15 residues. Germline V CDR1 and CDR2: LNHDA, SQIVND (reference sequence). The junction had 11 bases not matched to a gene; V was cut back by 5 bases and J by 5 bases. The data stem from a study of blood T cell repertoires in COVID-19. For the study at large: Both acute and convalescent COVID-19 samples were obtained from the United States, Italy and Spain. In each case, the material was cDNA or gDNA derived from T cells, B-cell-depleted T cells, or PBMCs.

In the authors' workflow: It was from reference gene primer amplification that nucleated cell counts were estimated. Assay used: immunoSEQ multiplex PCR; TCRdb lists only in-frame clones, some missing. The V and J calls and clone size were taken over from that table, and D and trimming were inferred from the DNA. Of around 180,000 clones listed, 84% are singletons. The sample taken for sequencing was peripheral blood. The sequence came from a human donor in a cohort sampled during active COVID-19. The rearrangement links TRBV19 to TRBJ2-5, with 7 bases fitting TRBD1. Written as DNA, the CDR3 is TGTGCCAGTAGTCAAATCACAGGGGAACGCGAGACCCAGTACTTC. Amino acid sequence: CASSQITGERETQYF.